This T cell receptor (beta chain) was sequenced in a study of blood T cell repertoires in COVID-19. As for the study in general: PBMCs, B-cell-depleted T cells, or T cells were the source of the cDNA or gDNA that made up the material.

Enrolment of Seattle patients took place during active infection, and they were followed longitudinally. V dropped 4 bases and J dropped 5; count of bases not matched to a gene: 16. Germline V gene lookup returns CDR1 SGHNT and CDR2 YYREEE (reference sequence). This CDR3 contains 17 residues. Produced via immunoSEQ multiplex PCR; TCRdb's table is partial and in-frame only. The repertoire holds about 230,000 clones, with 65% to 90% as singletons. Sequenced input: peripheral blood. The rearrangement links TRBV5-4 to TRBJ1-1, with 8 bases aligning to TRBD1. This TCR came from a man in his fifties with COVID-19, enrolled during active disease. The CDR3, as DNA: TGTGCCAGCAGCGCAAGGACAGGGACCGTTTTGGATACTGAAGCTTTCTTT. It specifies CASSARTGTVLDTEAFF.